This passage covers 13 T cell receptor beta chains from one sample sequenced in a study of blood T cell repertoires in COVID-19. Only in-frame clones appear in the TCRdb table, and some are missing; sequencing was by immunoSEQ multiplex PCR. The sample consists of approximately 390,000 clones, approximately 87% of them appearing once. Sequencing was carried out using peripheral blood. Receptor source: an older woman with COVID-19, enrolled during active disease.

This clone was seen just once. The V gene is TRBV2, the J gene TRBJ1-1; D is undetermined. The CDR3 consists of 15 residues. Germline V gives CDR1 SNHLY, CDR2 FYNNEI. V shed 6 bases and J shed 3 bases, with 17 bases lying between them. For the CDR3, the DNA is TGTGCCAGCAGGGCCGAATTGAGGGTTGACACTGAAGCTTTCTTT. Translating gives CASRAELRVDTEAFF.

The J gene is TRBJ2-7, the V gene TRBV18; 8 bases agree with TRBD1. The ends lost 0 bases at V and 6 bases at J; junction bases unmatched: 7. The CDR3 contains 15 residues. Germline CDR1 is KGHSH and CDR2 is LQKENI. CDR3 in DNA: TGTGCCAGCTCACCACCGGGACAGGTCACCCGCGAGCAGTACTTC. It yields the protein CASSPPGQVTREQYF.

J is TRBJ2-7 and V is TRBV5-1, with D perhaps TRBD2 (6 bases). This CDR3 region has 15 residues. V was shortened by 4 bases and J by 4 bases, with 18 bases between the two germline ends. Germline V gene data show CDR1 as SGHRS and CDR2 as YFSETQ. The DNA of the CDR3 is TGCGCCAGCAGCATGGGCGGGACCGAGAGTTACGAGCAGTACTTC. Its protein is CASSMGGTESYEQYF. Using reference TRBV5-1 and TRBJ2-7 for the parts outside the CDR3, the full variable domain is KAGVTQTPRYLIKTRGQQVTLSCSPISGHRSVSWYQQTPGQGLQFLFEYFSETQRNKGNFPGRFSGRQFSNSRSEMNVSTLELGDSALYLCASSMGGTESYEQYFGPGTRLTVT.

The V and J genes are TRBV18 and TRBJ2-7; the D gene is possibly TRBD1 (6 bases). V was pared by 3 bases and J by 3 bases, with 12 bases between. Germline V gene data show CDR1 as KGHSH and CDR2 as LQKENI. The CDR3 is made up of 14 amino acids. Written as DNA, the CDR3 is TGTGCCAGCTCACCCCTTTCCAGGGGCTACGAGCAGTACTTC. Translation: CASSPLSRGYEQYF.

CDR3 nucleotide sequence: TGCGCCAGCAGCCAAGTTGCGGGGAACCAAGAGACCCAGTACTTC. Translating gives CASSQVAGNQETQYF. The chain carries TRBV5-1 and TRBJ2-5; a possible D gene is TRBD2 (6 bases). The CDR3 loop spans 15 amino acids. CDR1 is SGHRS and CDR2 is YFSETQ in the germline V gene. Trimming took 4 bases from V and 0 from J, leaving 13 bases between them.

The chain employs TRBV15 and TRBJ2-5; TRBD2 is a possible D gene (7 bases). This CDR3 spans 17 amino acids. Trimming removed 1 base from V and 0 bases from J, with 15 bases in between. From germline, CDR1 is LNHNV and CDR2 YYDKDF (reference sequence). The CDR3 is CATSRVGGALYQETQYF. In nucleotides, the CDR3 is TGTGCCACCAGCAGAGTAGGGGGGGCCTTGTACCAAGAGACCCAGTACTTC.

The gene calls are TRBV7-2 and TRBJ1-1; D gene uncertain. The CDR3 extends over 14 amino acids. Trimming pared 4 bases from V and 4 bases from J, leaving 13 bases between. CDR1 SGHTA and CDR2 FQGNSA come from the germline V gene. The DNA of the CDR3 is TGTGCCAGCAGCTGGTCAGGTGTATCCACTGAAGCTTTCTTT. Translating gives CASSWSGVSTEAFF.

The CDR3 DNA reads as TGTGCCAGTAACATGGGGCCGCAAGACGGCTATGGCTACACCTTC. Translated, it gives CASNMGPQDGYGYTF. V usage is TRBV28 and J usage is TRBJ1-2; D possibly corresponds to TRBD1 (5 bases). V dropped 9 bases and J dropped 4 bases, with 21 bases sitting between them. Per germline, CDR1 MDHEN and CDR2 SYDVKM. This CDR3 comprises 15 residues.

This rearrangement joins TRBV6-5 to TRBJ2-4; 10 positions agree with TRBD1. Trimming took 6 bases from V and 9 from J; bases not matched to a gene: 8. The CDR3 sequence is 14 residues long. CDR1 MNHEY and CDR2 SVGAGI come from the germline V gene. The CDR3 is CASSRDRGQGIQYF. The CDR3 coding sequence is TGTGCCAGCAGCCGAGACAGGGGGCAGGGCATTCAGTACTTC.

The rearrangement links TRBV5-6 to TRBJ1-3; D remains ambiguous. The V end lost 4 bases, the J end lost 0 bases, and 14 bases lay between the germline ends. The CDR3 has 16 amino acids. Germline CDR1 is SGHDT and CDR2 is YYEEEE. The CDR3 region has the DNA TGTGCCAGCAGCCACCAAACCCGGGGCTCTGGAAACACCATATATTTT. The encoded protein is CASSHQTRGSGNTIYF. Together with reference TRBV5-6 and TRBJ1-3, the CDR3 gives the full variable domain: DAGVTQSPTHLIKTRGQQVTLRCSPKSGHDTVSWYQQALGQGPQFIFQYYEEEERQRGNFPDRFSGHQFPNYSSELNVNALLLGDSALYLCASSHQTRGSGNTIYFGEGSWLTVV.

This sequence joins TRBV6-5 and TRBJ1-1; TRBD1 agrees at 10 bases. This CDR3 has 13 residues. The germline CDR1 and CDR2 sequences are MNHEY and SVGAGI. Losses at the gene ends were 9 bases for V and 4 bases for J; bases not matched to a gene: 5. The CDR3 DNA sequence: TGTGCCAGTTCCCGGACAGGGGGCACTGAAGCTTTCTTT. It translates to CASSRTGGTEAFF.

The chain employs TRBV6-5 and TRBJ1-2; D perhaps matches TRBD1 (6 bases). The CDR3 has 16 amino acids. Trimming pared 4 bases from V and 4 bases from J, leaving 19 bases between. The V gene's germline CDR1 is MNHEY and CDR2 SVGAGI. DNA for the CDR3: TGTGCCAGCAGTTCGTCCTCCCGGACAGTCGGCTATGGCTACACCTTC. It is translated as CASSSSSRTVGYGYTF.

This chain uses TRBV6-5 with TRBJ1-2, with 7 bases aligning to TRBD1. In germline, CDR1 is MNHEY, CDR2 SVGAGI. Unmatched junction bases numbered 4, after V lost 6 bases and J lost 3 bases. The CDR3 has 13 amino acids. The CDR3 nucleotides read TGTGCCAGCAGGGGACAGCTATACTATGGCTACACCTTC. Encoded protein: CASRGQLYYGYTF.